Sequencing of this T cell receptor beta chain was carried out in a study of blood T cells in healthy people across ages. Overall study: Capturing about one barcoded beta molecule per two T cells was achieved by template switching.

A sample-barcoded 5' primer and a J-beta primer mix were used in a second PCR of about 7 to 12 cycles. TCRdb independently ran MiXCR on the 5' RACE reads; one entry per CDR3 protein. The sample has around 1,800,000 distinct CDR3 sequences; about two fifths are singletons. Extracted total RNA amounted to at least 5.5 micrograms for each sample. This clonotype was detected a few times. In germline, CDR1 is MNHEY, CDR2 SVGAGI. V trimming: 0 bases; J trimming: 2 bases; junction bases outside the gene matches: 1. The CDR3 totals 15 residues. The sequence came from a human donor in good health. The sequencing input was blood. V is TRBV6-5 and J is TRBJ2-5, with TRBD2 identical over 9 bases. The CDR3 spells CASSYSAGGQETQYF. The DNA for the CDR3 is TGTGCCAGCAGTTACTCGGCGGGGGGGCAAGAGACCCAGTACTTC.